This passage covers 26 T cell receptor beta chains from one sample sequenced in a study of human T cells and chemical hapten exposure. The time point: patch test 3, about 24 weeks after DPC sensitization. The treatment denotes: therapeutic diphenylcyclopropenone sensitization with weekly scalp DPC. A single record per CDR3 protein comes from TCRdb applying MiXCR to the RACE reads. The sample yields around 110,000 distinct CDR3 sequences, roughly 12% seen once. The material was whole blood, obtained in connection with sensitization to the hapten diphenylcyclopropenone (DPC). These receptor sequences come from a woman between 45 and 60 years old with alopecia areata. Some clones in this sample may be carry-over from other donors' samples.

J is TRBJ1-2 and V is TRBV11-2, with 10 bases that match TRBD1. V shed 4 bases, J shed 4 bases, and the junction held 3 bases outside the gene matches. The V gene's germline CDR1 is SGHAT and CDR2 FQNNGV. The CDR3 covers 14 residues. The CDR3 nucleotides read TGTGCCAGCAGCTCGACAGGGGGCAGCTATGGCTACACCTTC. Translation: CASSSTGGSYGYTF. The full variable domain, in which reference TRBV11-2 and TRBJ1-2 provide the parts outside the CDR3, is EAGVAQSPRYKIIEKRQSVAFWCNPISGHATLYWYQQILGQGPKLLIQFQNNGVVDDSQLPKDRFSAERLKGVDSTLKIQPAKLEDSAVYLCASSSTGGSYGYTFGSGTRLTVV.

This clonotype has just a few counts. The chain is built from TRBV29-1 and TRBJ2-1; tentative D call: TRBD2 (5 bases). Per germline, CDR1 SQVTM and CDR2 ANQGSEA. This CDR3 has 14 residues. Trimming pared 3 bases from V and 9 bases from J, leaving 18 bases between. The CDR3 sequence is CSVDRRRKGGEQFF. Here the CDR3 DNA reads TGCAGCGTTGACAGACGGAGGAAGGGTGGTGAGCAGTTCTTC.

This clonotype turned up a few times. The chain carries TRBV12-3 or TRBV12-4 and TRBJ2-3, with D maybe TRBD2 (5 bases). This CDR3 spans 14 amino acids. The V end lost 5 bases, the J end lost 13 bases, and 22 bases lay between the germline ends. The CDR3 loop is CASSLRLRAVKKYF. CDR3 DNA: TGTGCCAGCAGTCTCCGATTGAGGGCGGTCAAGAAGTATTTT.

This rearrangement joins TRBV5-1 to TRBJ2-7, with D unclear. Deletions cut 7 bases from V and 1 base from J, with 27 bases between. This CDR3 has 18 amino acids. The V gene's germline CDR1 is SGHRS and CDR2 YFSETQ. The CDR3 DNA sequence: TGCGCCAGCCAGCTACGGTCTCACACTTCCATCCGTTCCTACGAGCAGTACTTC. This sequence encodes CASQLRSHTSIRSYEQYF.

The chain is built from TRBV5-8 and TRBJ2-1; TRBD1 agrees at 8 bases. With 5 bases clipped from V and 9 bases from J, the junction kept 13 bases outside the gene matches. This CDR3 spans 15 amino acids. CDR1 and CDR2 (germline): SGHTS, YDEGEE. CDR3 loop: CASSSGTRGRSEQFF. The DNA of the CDR3 is TGTGCCAGCAGTTCGGGGACCAGGGGGCGAAGTGAGCAGTTCTTC.

The table lists this clonotype with a few counts. V and J are TRBV7-8 and TRBJ1-2; a possible D gene is TRBD1 (5 bases). Germline V gene data show CDR1 as SGHVS and CDR2 as FQNEAQ. Trimming cost V 5 bases and J 1 base, with 17 bases left between them. The CDR3 contains 16 residues. This chain's CDR3 is CASSAGGEFLNYGYTF. The CDR3 bases are TGTGCCAGCAGCGCGGGGGGGGAGTTCCTTAACTATGGCTACACCTTC.

This clonotype was counted between two and nine times. The genes are TRBV5-1 and TRBJ2-7, with D possibly being TRBD1 (8 bases). The CDR3 spans 15 residues. Trimming took 4 bases from V and 6 from J, leaving 20 bases between them. The germline V gene encodes CDR1 SGHRS and CDR2 YFSETQ. CDR3 residues: CASSPRQGREAEQYF. For the CDR3, the DNA is TGCGCCAGCAGCCCTCGACAGGGGAGGGAGGCCGAGCAGTACTTC.

There are a few counts of this clonotype. V is TRBV6-1 and J is TRBJ2-6, with D perhaps matching TRBD1 (6 bases). V was clipped by 9 bases and J by 0 bases, with 9 bases between them. There are 14 residues in the CDR3. Germline V gene sequence: CDR1 MNHNS, CDR2 SASEGT. The DNA of the CDR3 is TGTGCCAGTCTACAGGGCTCTGGGGCCAACGTCCTGACTTTC. It is translated as CASLQGSGANVLTF.

This clonotype was picked up a small number of times. V usage is TRBV29-1 and J usage is TRBJ2-2; possible D gene TRBD1, 6 bases. V lost 0 bases to trimming and J lost 6 bases, with 11 bases between them. Looked up from germline, CDR1 is SQVTM and CDR2 is ANQGSEA. The CDR3 has 14 amino acids. The CDR3 coding sequence is TGCAGCGTTGAAGATCCAGGGGCCGCCGGGGAGCTGTTTTTT. Its protein product is CSVEDPGAAGELFF.

The chain has TRBV6-2 or TRBV6-3 and TRBJ2-7; 9 bases are a match to TRBD2. This CDR3 contains 13 residues. The germline gives CDR1 MNHEY, CDR2 SVGEGT. V lost 4 bases to trimming and J lost 7 bases; unmatched junction nucleotides: 5. The CDR3 DNA reads TGTGCCAGCAGTTTTGCAGCGGGAGGAGAGCAGTACTTC. Its translation is CASSFAAGGEQYF.

This clonotype was counted only a few times. The CDR3 bases are TGTGCCAGCAGTTTAGACAAGACTGAAGCTTTCTTT. Its translation is CASSLDKTEAFF. The chain links TRBV6-2 or TRBV6-3 to TRBJ1-1; D remains ambiguous. The CDR3 totals 12 residues. Germline CDR1 and CDR2: MNHEY and SVGEGT. Trimming took off 4 bases at V and 5 bases at J, with 8 bases between the two ends.

V usage is TRBV5-1 and J usage is TRBJ1-5, with D perhaps TRBD1 (6 bases). Germline V lookup: CDR1 SGHRS, CDR2 YFSETQ. Deletions cut 3 bases from V and 6 bases from J, with 13 bases between. This CDR3 is 14 amino acids long. CDR3 bases: TGCGCCAGCAGCTCTGGGGTAGGGGGTCAGCCCCAGCATTTT. Residues: CASSSGVGGQPQHF.

There are a few counts of this clonotype. The CDR3: CSANSPGANVLTF. In DNA form, the CDR3 reads TGCAGTGCTAACAGCCCTGGGGCCAACGTCCTGACTTTC. The gene calls are TRBV20-1 and TRBJ2-6; D is uncertain. V was clipped by 4 bases and J by 2 bases, with 6 bases between them. CDR3 length equals 13 residues. The germline V gene encodes CDR1 DFQATT and CDR2 SNEGSKA (reference sequence).

There are many counts of this clonotype. The gene calls are TRBV20-1 and TRBJ1-4; maybe TRBD1 (6 bases). Trimming stripped 4 bases from V and 5 bases from J, with 17 bases between. The CDR3 is 15 residues long. The germline V gene encodes CDR1 DFQATT and CDR2 SNEGSKA (reference sequence). The DNA of the CDR3 is TGCAGTGCTAAATTTTGGGAGACAGGCAATGAAAAACTGTTTTTT. Residues: CSAKFWETGNEKLFF.

V gene TRBV7-2 combines with J gene TRBJ2-2; the D is unclear. There are 12 residues in the CDR3. V was clipped by 5 bases and J by 7 bases, with 8 bases between them. CDR1 is SGHTA, CDR2 FQGNSA, per germline. CDR3 protein: CASSPSFGELFF. The CDR3 coding sequence is TGTGCCAGCAGCCCCAGTTTCGGGGAGCTGTTTTTT.

This clonotype was seen more than once but under ten times. The genes are TRBV6-2 or TRBV6-3 and TRBJ1-5; D call uncertain. The CDR3 is made up of 14 amino acids. V was cut by 7 bases and J by 3 bases, with 13 bases left in between. Germline V gene data show CDR1 as MNHEY and CDR2 as SVGEGT. CDR3 DNA: TGTGCCAGCACAGACACCGACTCCAATCAGCCCCAGCATTTT. Translated: CASTDTDSNQPQHF.

This clonotype has a handful of counts. This rearrangement joins TRBV20-1 to TRBJ1-2; 8 bases align to TRBD1. The CDR3 spans 13 residues. Germline CDR1 DFQATT, CDR2 SNEGSKA (reference sequence). V dropped 5 bases and J dropped 4; count of bases not matched to a gene: 6. The CDR3 region is CSAPGQGAYGYTF. In DNA form, the CDR3 reads TGCAGTGCTCCTGGACAGGGAGCCTATGGCTACACCTTC.

The chain combines TRBV7-2 with TRBJ1-5, with 7 nucleotides matching TRBD1. The CDR3 consists of 15 residues. In germline, CDR1 is SGHTA, CDR2 FQGNSA. Germline trimming cut 5 bases from V and 6 bases from J; bases unmatched to any gene: 10. The CDR3 bases are TGTGCCAGCAGCCTCTGGACAGGCGAGACTCAGCCCCAGCATTTT. The encoded protein is CASSLWTGETQPQHF.

The chain couples TRBV29-1 to TRBJ1-4; D is ambiguous. The germline V gene has CDR1 SQVTM and CDR2 ANQGSEA. Between the trimmed V and J ends, which lost 6 bases and 8 bases, there was a span of 10 bases. The CDR3 totals 11 residues. The CDR3 DNA is TGCAGCGTGGGGATACGGGAAAAACTGTTTTTT. The encoded protein is CSVGIREKLFF. The full variable domain, with the rest looked up from reference TRBV29-1 and TRBJ1-4, is SAVISQKPSRDICQRGTSLTIQCQVDSQVTMMFWYRQQPGQSLTLIATANQGSEATYESGFVIDKFPISRPNLTFSTLTVSNMSPEDSSIYLCSVGIREKLFFGSGTQLSVL.

This clonotype was counted only a few times. The J gene is TRBJ1-5, the V gene TRBV20-1; weak D call: TRBD1 (5 bases). CDR3 length: 16 amino acids. With 3 bases removed from V and 0 bases from J, the gap between germline ends came to 15 bases. CDR1 and CDR2 from the germline V gene are DFQATT and SNEGSKA (reference sequence). CDR3 protein: CSASSSGLNSNQPQHF. The CDR3 DNA is TGCAGTGCTAGCTCGTCGGGACTTAATAGCAATCAGCCCCAGCATTTT.

This clonotype was seen many times. The genes are TRBV29-1 and TRBJ1-1; no definite D call. Germline CDR1 reads SQVTM; CDR2 reads ANQGSEA. The length of the CDR3 is 12 residues. The V end was cut by 4 bases, the J end by 1 base, with 7 bases between. The DNA for the CDR3 is TGCAGCGTTGGTCAGCGGAACACTGAAGCTTTCTTT. Its translation is CSVGQRNTEAFF.

This clonotype was picked up a small number of times. The chain is built from TRBV4-2 and TRBJ1-5; a possible D gene is TRBD1 (5 bases). CDR3 length: 13 amino acids. The V and J ends lost 1 base and 8 bases respectively, with 9 bases between them. Per the germline V gene, CDR1 is LGHNA and CDR2 is YNFKEQ. This CDR3 reads CASSQGRDEPQHF. The CDR3 region has the DNA TGTGCCAGCAGCCAAGGCAGGGATGAGCCCCAGCATTTT.

The chain recombines TRBV10-3 with TRBJ1-6, with D unclear. This CDR3 region has 12 residues. CDR1 and CDR2 (germline): ENHRY, SYGVKD. The V gene lost 7 bases and the J gene lost 8 bases, with 9 bases spanning the gap. DNA of the CDR3: TGTGCCATCAAAGCCGGGGATTCACCCCTCCACTTT. The encoded protein is CAIKAGDSPLHF.

This clonotype was counted only a few times. The chain employs TRBV27 and TRBJ1-2; D call uncertain. The germline V and J ends were trimmed by 4 bases and 4 bases, with 10 bases remaining between them. CDR1 is MNHEY, CDR2 SMNVEV, per germline (reference sequence). The CDR3 sequence is 13 residues long. The CDR3 reads CASSSDPSYGYTF. The CDR3 DNA reads TGTGCCAGCAGTTCCGACCCTTCCTATGGCTACACCTTC.

This clonotype was seen a handful of times. This chain links TRBV5-1 with TRBJ2-5, with 10 bases aligning to TRBD1. The V and J ends lost 1 base and 5 bases, in that order; junction bases with no gene match: 11. The CDR3 runs 17 residues. Germline values: CDR1 SGHRS, CDR2 YFSETQ. The DNA for the CDR3 is TGCGCCAGCAGCTTGTCGACAGGGGGCGCGGGAGGTGAGACCCAGTACTTC. Protein sequence: CASSLSTGGAGGETQYF.

This clonotype showed up just a few times. The J gene is TRBJ2-3, the V gene TRBV28; D unresolved. The CDR3 runs 14 residues. Trimming removed 6 bases at V and 2 bases at J, with 12 bases between. Germline V lookup: CDR1 MDHEN, CDR2 SYDVKM. The DNA for the CDR3 is TGTGCCAGCAGCATCCGCTTCGTCACAGATACGCAGTATTTT. Protein product: CASSIRFVTDTQYF.